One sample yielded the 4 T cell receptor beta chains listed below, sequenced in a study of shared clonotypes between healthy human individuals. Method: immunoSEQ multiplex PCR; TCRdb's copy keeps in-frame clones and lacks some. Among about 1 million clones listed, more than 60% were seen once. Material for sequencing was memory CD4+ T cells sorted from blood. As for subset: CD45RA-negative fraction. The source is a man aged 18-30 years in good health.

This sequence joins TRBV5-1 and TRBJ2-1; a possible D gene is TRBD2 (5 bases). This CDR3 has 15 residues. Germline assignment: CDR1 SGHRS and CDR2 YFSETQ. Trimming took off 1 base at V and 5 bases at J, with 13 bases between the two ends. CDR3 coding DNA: TGCGCCAGCAGCTTGCGAGCGGCCGGGGACAATGAGCAGTTCTTC. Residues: CASSLRAAGDNEQFF.

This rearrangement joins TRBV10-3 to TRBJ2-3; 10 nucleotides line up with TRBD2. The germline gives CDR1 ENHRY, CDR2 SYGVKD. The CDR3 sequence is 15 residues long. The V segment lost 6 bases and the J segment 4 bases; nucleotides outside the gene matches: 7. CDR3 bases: TGTGCCATCAGGGAGAGCGGGGGGGGATCAGATACGCAGTATTTT. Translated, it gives CAIRESGGGSDTQYF.

CDR3: CASSSGQGRLETQYF. The CDR3 nucleotides are TGTGCCAGCAGTAGCGGACAGGGGCGGTTGGAGACCCAGTACTTC. The V and J genes are TRBV2 and TRBJ2-5; 9 bases fit TRBD1. Germline trimming cut 5 bases from V and 5 bases from J; bases unmatched to any gene: 9. Germline V gene sequence: CDR1 SNHLY, CDR2 FYNNEI. The CDR3 length is 15 residues.

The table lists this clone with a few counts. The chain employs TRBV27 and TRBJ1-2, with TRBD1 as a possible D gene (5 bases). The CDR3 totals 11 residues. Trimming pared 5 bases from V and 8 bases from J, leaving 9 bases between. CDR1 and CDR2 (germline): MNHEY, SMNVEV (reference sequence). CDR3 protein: CASSGEGGYTF. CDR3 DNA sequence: TGTGCCAGCAGTGGAGAGGGGGGCTACACCTTC.